This T cell receptor (beta chain) emerged from a study of T cells expressing NK-cell markers. Study summary: Sorted CD3+CD56-NKG2C+, CD3+CD56+NKG2C- and CD3+CD56+NKG2C+ T cells were the source of the TCR beta repertoires.

Production of TCR beta cDNA relied on 5'RACE template switching with UMIs. For each CDR3 protein, TCRdb gives one entry from its re-call of the 5' RACE reads, without DNA. The sample table sets out around 100,000 distinct CDR3 sequences. CDR3 length: 15 residues. CDR1 SGHRS and CDR2 YFSETQ come from the germline V gene. V and J are TRBV5-1 and TRBJ1-3. The sequenced sample consisted of blood T cells: a sorted CD56 or NKG2C T cell subset, CD4+ or CD8+ T cells, or bulk PBMC T cells (not recorded which). The clonotype comes from a woman between 18 and 75 years old in good health. The CDR3 is CASSQGTNSGNTIYF.